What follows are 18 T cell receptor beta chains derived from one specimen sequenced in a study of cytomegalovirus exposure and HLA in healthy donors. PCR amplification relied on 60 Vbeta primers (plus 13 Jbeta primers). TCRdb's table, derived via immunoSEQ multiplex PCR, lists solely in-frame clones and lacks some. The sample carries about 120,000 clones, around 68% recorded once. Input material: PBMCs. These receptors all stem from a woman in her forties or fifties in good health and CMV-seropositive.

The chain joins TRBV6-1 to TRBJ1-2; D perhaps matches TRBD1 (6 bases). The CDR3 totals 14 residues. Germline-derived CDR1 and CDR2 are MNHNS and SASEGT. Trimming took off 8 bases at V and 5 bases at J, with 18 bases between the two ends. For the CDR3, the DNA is TGTGCCAGCGGGGCCCCGGGGGGCAGTTATGGCTACACCTTC. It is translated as CASGAPGGSYGYTF.

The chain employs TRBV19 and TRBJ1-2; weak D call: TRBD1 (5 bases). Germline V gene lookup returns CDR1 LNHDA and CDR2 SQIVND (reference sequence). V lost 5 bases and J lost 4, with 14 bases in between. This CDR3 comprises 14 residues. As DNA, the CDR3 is TGTGCCAGTAGTGCCCTAGAGACAGCCTATGGCTACACCTTC. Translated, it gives CASSALETAYGYTF.

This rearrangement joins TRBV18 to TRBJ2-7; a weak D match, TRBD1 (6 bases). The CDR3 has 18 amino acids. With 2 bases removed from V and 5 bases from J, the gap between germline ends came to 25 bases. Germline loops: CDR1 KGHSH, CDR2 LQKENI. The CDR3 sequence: CASSPGGWRSVDWHEQYF. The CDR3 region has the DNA TGTGCCAGCTCACCAGGGGGCTGGAGGTCTGTCGATTGGCACGAGCAGTACTTC.

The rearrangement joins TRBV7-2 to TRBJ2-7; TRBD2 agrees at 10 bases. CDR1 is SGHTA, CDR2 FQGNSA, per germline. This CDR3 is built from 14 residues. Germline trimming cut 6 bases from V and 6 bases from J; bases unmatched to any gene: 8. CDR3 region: CASSQIAGGAEQYF. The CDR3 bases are TGTGCCAGCAGTCAAATAGCGGGGGGCGCCGAGCAGTACTTC.

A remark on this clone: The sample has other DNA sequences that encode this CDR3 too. The CDR3 region has the DNA TGCGCCAGCAGCCGGACGGGACAGGGAATGTCTACTTACACAGATACGCAGTATTTT. It encodes CASSRTGQGMSTYTDTQYF. The chain couples TRBV4-1 to TRBJ2-3; 9 bases match TRBD1. The junction had 16 bases not matched to a gene; V was cut back by 4 bases and J by 2 bases. CDR3 length: 19 residues. CDR1 and CDR2 from the germline V gene are MGHRA and YSYEKL.

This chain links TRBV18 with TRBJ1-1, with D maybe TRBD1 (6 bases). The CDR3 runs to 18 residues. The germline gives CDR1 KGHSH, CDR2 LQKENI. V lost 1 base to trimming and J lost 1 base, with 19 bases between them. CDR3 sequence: CASSPQRYVTGKNTEAFF. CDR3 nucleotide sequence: TGTGCCAGCTCACCACAAAGATACGTGACAGGAAAGAACACTGAAGCTTTCTTT.

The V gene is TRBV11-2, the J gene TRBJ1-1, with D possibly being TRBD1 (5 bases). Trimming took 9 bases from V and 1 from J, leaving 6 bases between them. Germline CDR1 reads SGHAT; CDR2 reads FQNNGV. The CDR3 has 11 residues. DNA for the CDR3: TGTGCCAGTGGACAGAACACTGAAGCTTTCTTT. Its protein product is CASGQNTEAFF.

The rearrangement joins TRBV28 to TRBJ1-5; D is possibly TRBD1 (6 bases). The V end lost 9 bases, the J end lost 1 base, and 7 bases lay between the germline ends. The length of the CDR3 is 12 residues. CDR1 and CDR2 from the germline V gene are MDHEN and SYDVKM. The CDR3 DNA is TGTGCCAGTACAGGGAGCAATCAGCCCCAGCATTTT. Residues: CASTGSNQPQHF.

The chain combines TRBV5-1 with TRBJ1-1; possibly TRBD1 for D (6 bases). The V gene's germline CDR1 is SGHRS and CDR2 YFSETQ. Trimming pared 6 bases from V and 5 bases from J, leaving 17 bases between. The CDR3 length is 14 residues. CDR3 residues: CASIPDSTGTEAFF. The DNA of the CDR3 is TGCGCCAGCATCCCGGACAGCACCGGGACTGAAGCTTTCTTT.

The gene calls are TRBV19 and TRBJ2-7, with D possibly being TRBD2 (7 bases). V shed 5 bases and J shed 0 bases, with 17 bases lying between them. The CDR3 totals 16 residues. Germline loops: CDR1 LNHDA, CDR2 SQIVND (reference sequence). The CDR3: CASSVGGGGLSYEQYF. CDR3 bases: TGTGCCAGTAGTGTAGGTGGCGGGGGCCTCTCCTACGAGCAGTACTTC. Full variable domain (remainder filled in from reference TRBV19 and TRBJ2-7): DGGITQSPKYLFRKEGQNVTLSCEQNLNHDAMYWYRQDPGQGLRLIYYSQIVNDFQKGDIAEGYSVSREKKESFPLTVTSAQKNPTAFYLCASSVGGGGLSYEQYFGPGTRLTVT.

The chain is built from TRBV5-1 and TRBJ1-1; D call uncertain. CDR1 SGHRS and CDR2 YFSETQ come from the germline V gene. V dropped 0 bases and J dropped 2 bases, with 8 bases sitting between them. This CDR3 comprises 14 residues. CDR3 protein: CASSLATSNTEAFF. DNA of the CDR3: TGCGCCAGCAGCTTGGCCACATCCAACACTGAAGCTTTCTTT.

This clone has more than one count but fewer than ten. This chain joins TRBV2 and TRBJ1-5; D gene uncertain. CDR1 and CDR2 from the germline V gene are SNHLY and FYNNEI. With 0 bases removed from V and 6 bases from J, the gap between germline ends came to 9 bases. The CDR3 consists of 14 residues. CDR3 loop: CASSEATAGQPQHF. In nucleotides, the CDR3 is TGTGCCAGCAGTGAAGCGACGGCGGGTCAGCCCCAGCATTTT.

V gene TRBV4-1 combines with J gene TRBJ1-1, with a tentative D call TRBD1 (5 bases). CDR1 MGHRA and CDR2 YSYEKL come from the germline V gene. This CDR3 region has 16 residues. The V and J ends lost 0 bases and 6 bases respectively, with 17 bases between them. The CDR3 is CASSQDGSGRGAEAFF. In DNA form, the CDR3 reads TGCGCCAGCAGCCAAGATGGGTCGGGGCGCGGGGCTGAAGCTTTCTTT.

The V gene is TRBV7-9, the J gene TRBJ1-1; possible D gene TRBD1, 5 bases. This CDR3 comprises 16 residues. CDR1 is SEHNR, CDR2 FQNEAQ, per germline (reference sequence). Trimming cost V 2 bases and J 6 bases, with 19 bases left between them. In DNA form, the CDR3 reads TGTGCCAGCAGCTTACCGGGCAGGGCCTCGACCCCTGAAGCTTTCTTT. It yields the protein CASSLPGRASTPEAFF.

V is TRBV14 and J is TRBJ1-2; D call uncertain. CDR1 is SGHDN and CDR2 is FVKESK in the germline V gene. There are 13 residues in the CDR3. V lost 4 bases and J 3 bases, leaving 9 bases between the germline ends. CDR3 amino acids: CASSLGSYYGYTF. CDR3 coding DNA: TGTGCCAGCAGCCTAGGGAGCTACTATGGCTACACCTTC.

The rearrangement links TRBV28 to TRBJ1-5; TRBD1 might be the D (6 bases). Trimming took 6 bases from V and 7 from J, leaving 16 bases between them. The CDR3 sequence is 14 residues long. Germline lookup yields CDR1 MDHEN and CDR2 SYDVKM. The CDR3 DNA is TGTGCCAGCAGCTACACAGGGCACGGCCAGCCCCAGCATTTT. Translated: CASSYTGHGQPQHF.

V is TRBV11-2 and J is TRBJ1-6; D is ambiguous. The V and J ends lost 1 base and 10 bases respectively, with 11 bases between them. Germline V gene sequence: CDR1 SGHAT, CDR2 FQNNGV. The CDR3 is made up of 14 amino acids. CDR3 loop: CASSLVDRESPLHF. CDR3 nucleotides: TGTGCCAGCAGCTTAGTTGACCGGGAATCACCCCTCCACTTT.

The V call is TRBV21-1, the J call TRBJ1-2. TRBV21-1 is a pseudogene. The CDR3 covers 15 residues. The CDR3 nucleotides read TGTGCCAGCAGCAAAGATGGGGGGGCTAACTATGGCTACACCTTC. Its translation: CASSKDGGANYGYTF.